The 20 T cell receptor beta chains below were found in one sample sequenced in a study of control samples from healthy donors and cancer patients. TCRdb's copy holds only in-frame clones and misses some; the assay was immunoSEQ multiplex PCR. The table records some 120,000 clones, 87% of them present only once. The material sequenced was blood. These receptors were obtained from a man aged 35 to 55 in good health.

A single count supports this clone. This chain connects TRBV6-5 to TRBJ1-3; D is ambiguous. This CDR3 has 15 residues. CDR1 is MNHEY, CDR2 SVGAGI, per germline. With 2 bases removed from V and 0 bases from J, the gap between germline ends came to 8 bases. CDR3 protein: CASSYTDSSGNTIYF. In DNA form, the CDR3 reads TGTGCCAGCAGTTACACGGATAGCTCTGGAAACACCATATATTTT.

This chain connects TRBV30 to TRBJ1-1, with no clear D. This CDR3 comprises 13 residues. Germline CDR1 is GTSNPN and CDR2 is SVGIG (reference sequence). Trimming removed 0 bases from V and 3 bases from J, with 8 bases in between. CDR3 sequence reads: CAWSVLGYTEAFF. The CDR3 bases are TGTGCCTGGAGTGTATTGGGCTACACTGAAGCTTTCTTT.

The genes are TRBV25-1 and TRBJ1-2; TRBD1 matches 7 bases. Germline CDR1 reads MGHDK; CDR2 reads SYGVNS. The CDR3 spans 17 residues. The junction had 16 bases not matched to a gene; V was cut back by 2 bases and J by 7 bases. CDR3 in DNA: TGTGCCAGCAGTGAAAGCGGGACCTTCTACAGGGGAGGTGGCTACACCTTC. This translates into CASSESGTFYRGGGYTF.

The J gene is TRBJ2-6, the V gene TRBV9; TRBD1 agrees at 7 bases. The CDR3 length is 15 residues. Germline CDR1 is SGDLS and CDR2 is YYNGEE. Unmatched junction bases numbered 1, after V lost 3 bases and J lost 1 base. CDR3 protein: CASSATGSGANVLTF. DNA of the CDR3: TGTGCCAGCAGCGCGACAGGGTCTGGGGCCAACGTCCTGACTTTC.

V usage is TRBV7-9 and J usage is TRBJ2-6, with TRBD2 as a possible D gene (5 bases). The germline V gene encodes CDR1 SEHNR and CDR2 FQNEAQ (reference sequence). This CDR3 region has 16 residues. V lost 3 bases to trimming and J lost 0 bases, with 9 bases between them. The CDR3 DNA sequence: TGTGCCAGCAGCTTGTGGAGGAGCTCTGGGGCCAACGTCCTGACTTTC. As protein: CASSLWRSSGANVLTF.

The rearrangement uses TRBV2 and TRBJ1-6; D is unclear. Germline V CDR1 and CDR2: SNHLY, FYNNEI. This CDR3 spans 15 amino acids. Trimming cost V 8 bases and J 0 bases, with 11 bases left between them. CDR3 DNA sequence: TGTGCCAGCCGAACTGGTAGCTCCTATAATTCACCCCTCCACTTT. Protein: CASRTGSSYNSPLHF.

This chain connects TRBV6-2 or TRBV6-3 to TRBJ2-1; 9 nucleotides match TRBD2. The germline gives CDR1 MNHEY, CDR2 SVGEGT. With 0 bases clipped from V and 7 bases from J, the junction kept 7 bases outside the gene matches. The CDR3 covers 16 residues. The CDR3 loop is CASSYSASGVRNEQFF. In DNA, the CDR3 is TGTGCCAGCAGTTACTCCGCTAGCGGGGTTAGGAATGAGCAGTTCTTC.

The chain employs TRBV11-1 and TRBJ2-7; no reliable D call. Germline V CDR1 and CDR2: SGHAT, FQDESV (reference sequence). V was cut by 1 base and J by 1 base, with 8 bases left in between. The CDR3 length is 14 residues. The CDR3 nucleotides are TGTGCCAGCAGCTTAGGTTACAGTTCCTACGAGCAGTACTTC. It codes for CASSLGYSSYEQYF.

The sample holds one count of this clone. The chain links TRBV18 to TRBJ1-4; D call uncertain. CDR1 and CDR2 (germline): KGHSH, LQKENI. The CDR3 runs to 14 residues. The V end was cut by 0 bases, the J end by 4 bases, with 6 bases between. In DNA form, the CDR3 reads TGTGCCAGCTCACCACCGTTACGTAATGAAAAACTGTTTTTT. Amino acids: CASSPPLRNEKLFF.

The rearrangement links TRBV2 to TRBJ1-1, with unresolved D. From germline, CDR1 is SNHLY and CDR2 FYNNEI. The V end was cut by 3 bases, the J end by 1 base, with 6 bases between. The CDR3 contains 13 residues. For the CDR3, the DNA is TGTGCCAGCAGTGACGGCAGGAACACTGAAGCTTTCTTT. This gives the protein CASSDGRNTEAFF.

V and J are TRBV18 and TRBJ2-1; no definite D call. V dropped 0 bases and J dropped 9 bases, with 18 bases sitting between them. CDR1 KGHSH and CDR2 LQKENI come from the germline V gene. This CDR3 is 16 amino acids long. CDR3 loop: CASSPPHAGLTSEQFF. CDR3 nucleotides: TGTGCCAGCTCACCACCGCACGCAGGTCTTACGTCTGAGCAGTTCTTC. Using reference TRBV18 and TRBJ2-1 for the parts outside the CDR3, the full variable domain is NAGVMQNPRHLVRRRGQEARLRCSPMKGHSHVYWYRQLPEEGLKFMVYLQKENIIDESGMPKERFSAEFPKEGPSILRIQQVVRGDSAAYFCASSPPHAGLTSEQFFGPGTRLTVL.

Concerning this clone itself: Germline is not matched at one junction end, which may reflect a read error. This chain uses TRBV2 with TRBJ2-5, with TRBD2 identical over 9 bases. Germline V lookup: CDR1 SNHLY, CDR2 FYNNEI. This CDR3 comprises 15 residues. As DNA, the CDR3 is TGTGCCAGCAGCGAAGCGGGGGGCTCTTTGGAGACCCAGTACTTC. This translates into CASSEAGGSLETQYF.

CDR3 amino acids: CASREGQGGNTIYF. In DNA, the CDR3 is TGTGCCAGCCGCGAGGGCCAAGGGGGAAACACCATATATTTT. The genes are TRBV7-9 and TRBJ1-3; no clear D gene. The V end was cut by 8 bases, the J end by 4 bases, with 15 bases between. Germline loops: CDR1 SEHNR, CDR2 FQNEAQ (reference sequence). The CDR3 runs 14 residues.

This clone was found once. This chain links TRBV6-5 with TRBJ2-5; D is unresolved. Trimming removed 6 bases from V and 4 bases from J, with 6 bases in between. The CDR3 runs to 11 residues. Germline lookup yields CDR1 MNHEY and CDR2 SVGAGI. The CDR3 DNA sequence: TGTGCCAGCAGGGTGTTAGAGACCCAGTACTTC. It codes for CASRVLETQYF.

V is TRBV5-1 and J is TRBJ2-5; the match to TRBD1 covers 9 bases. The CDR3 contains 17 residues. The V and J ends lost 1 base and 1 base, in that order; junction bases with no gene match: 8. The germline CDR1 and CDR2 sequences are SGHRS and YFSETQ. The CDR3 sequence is CASSLTKTGGVQETQYF. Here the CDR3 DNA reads TGCGCCAGCAGCTTGACAAAGACAGGGGGTGTCCAAGAGACCCAGTACTTC.

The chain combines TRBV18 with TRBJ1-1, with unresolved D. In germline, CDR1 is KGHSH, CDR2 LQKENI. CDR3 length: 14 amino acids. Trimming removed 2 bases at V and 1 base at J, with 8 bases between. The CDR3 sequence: CASSPRVENTEAFF. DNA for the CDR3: TGTGCCAGCTCACCAAGGGTGGAGAACACTGAAGCTTTCTTT.

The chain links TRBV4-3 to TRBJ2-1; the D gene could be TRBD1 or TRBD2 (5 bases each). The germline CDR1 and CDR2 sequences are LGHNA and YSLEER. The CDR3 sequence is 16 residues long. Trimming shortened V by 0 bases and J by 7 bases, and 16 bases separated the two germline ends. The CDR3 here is CASSQDGTGLRNEQFF. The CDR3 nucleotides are TGCGCCAGCAGCCAAGATGGTACGGGGCTTCGGAATGAGCAGTTCTTC.

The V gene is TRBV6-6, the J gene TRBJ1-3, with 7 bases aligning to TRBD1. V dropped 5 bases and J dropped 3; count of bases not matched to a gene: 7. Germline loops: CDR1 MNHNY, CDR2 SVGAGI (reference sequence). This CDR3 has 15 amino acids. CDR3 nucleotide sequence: TGTGCCAGCAGTCATCTGACAGGGAGTGGAAACACCATATATTTT. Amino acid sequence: CASSHLTGSGNTIYF.

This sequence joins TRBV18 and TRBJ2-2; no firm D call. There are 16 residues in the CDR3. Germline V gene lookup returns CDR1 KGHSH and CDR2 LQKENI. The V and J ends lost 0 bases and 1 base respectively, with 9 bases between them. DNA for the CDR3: TGTGCCAGCTCACCACCGACGAGGAGGAACACCGGGGAGCTGTTTTTT. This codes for CASSPPTRRNTGELFF.

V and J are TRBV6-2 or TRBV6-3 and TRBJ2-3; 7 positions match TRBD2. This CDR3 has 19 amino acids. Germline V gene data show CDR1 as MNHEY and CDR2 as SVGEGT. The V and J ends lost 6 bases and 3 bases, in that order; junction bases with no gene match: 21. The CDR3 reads CASSHRRVERGLVTDTQYF. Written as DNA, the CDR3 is TGTGCCAGCAGCCACCGGCGGGTTGAGCGGGGCCTTGTTACAGATACGCAGTATTTT.